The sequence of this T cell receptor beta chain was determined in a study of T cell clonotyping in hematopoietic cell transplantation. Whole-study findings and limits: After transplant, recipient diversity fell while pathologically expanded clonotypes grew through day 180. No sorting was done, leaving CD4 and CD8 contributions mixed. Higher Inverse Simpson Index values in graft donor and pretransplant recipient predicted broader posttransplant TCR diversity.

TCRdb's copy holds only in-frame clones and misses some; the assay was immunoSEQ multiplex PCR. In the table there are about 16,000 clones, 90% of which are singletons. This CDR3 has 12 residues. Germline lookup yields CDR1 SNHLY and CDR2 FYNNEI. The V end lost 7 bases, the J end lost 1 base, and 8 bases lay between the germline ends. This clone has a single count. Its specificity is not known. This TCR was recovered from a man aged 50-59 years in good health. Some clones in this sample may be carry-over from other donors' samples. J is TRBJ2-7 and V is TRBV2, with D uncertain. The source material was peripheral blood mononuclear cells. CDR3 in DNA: TGTGCCAGCACCCCCCAATCCTACGAGCAGTACTTC. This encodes CASTPQSYEQYF.